These 11 T cell receptor beta chains were all obtained from the same sample, sequenced in a study of T cell responses to AZD1222 COVID-19 vaccine. Measured with immunoSEQ multiplex PCR; TCRdb has only the in-frame clones, and not every one. The sample holds fewer than 120,000 clones; about 85% are singletons and the top ten take under 3.5%. The sample consisted of peripheral blood, taken on day 0 of AZD1222 vaccination. The receptors shown here come from an adult in good health.

The chain uses TRBV29-1 and TRBJ2-1, with D possibly being TRBD2 (5 bases). V lost 6 bases to trimming and J lost 9 bases, with 12 bases between them. The CDR3 is 11 amino acids. Per the germline V gene, CDR1 is SQVTM and CDR2 is ANQGSEA. CDR3 bases: TGCAGCGTCTTGCGAGGGTCTGAGCAGTTCTTC. Protein sequence: CSVLRGSEQFF.

The gene calls are TRBV18 and TRBJ2-7; no clear D gene. Germline V lookup: CDR1 KGHSH, CDR2 LQKENI. The CDR3 totals 14 residues. Trimming took 2 bases from V and 3 from J, leaving 11 bases between them. CDR3 residues: CASSPGQSYYEQYF. The CDR3 DNA follows: TGTGCCAGCTCACCAGGGCAGTCTTACTACGAGCAGTACTTC.

This clone was picked up one time. The V call is TRBV11-3, the J call TRBJ2-2, with no clear D. V was trimmed by 6 bases and J by 7 bases, leaving 15 bases between them. The germline CDR1 and CDR2 sequences are SGHNT and YENEEA. CDR3 length: 14 residues. The CDR3 DNA reads as TGTGCCAGCAGGGCCCGAGGCTCGGGCGGGGAGCTGTTTTTT. Translating gives CASRARGSGGELFF.

In nucleotides, the CDR3 is TGTGCCAGCAGTTTGAGGGGCTCCTACGAGCAGTACTTC. The encoded protein is CASSLRGSYEQYF. The chain uses TRBV27 and TRBJ2-7; possibly TRBD1 or TRBD2 for D (5 bases each). This CDR3 contains 13 residues. The germline V and J ends were trimmed by 3 bases and 0 bases, with 6 bases remaining between them. Germline CDR1 MNHEY, CDR2 SMNVEV (reference sequence).

This chain uses TRBV2 with TRBJ1-1; TRBD1 aligns across 7 bases. Germline-derived CDR1 and CDR2 are SNHLY and FYNNEI. This CDR3 comprises 12 residues. With V trimmed by 7 bases and J by 5 bases, 4 bases remained unmatched. The CDR3 here is CASTLRGTEAFF. The CDR3 nucleotides read TGTGCCAGCACTCTCAGGGGGACTGAAGCTTTCTTT.

The chain is built from TRBV15 and TRBJ2-7; TRBD2 matches 7 bases. The V gene end was trimmed by 3 bases and the J gene end by 7 bases; junction bases not matched to a gene: 3. The CDR3 is made up of 12 amino acids. Per the germline V gene, CDR1 is LNHNV and CDR2 is YYDKDF (reference sequence). CDR3 protein: CATSSPGREQYF. CDR3 DNA sequence: TGTGCCACCAGCAGCCCCGGGAGGGAGCAGTACTTC.

This chain joins TRBV28 and TRBJ2-7; D gene ambiguous. The germline gives CDR1 MDHEN, CDR2 SYDVKM. CDR3 length equals 14 residues. V was pared by 5 bases and J by 5 bases, with 16 bases between. The CDR3 DNA follows: TGTGCCAGCAGTAACCCTTCCACTCGGCACGAGCAGTACTTC. Translating it yields CASSNPSTRHEQYF. Filled out from reference TRBV28 and TRBJ2-7, the complete variable domain reads DVKVTQSSRYLVKRTGEKVFLECVQDMDHENMFWYRQDPGLGLRLIYFSYDVKMKEKGDIPEGYSVSREKKERFSLILESASTNQTSMYLCASSNPSTRHEQYFGPGTRLTVT.

The table lists this clone with a few counts. The CDR3 nucleotides read TGCAGCGTTGGGGGCTGGGCCCAAGAGACCCAGTACTTC. Translation: CSVGGWAQETQYF. The chain combines TRBV29-1 with TRBJ2-5, with TRBD1 as a possible D gene (5 bases). The CDR3 is 13 residues long. Germline lookup yields CDR1 SQVTM and CDR2 ANQGSEA. V was cut by 4 bases and J by 1 base, with 10 bases left in between.

This clone was observed a single time. The chain uses TRBV5-6 and TRBJ2-7, with TRBD1 identical over 7 bases. In germline, CDR1 is SGHDT, CDR2 YYEEEE. The CDR3 runs to 14 residues. The V gene end was trimmed by 4 bases and the J gene end by 7 bases; junction bases not matched to a gene: 11. The CDR3, as DNA: TGTGCCAGCAGCCCACAGGGGCCGGGTTTGGAGCAGTACTTC. It encodes CASSPQGPGLEQYF.

The chain is built from TRBV5-1 and TRBJ2-5; 11 bases map to TRBD1. The CDR3 is 15 residues long. Trimming at V came to 7 bases and at J to 5 bases, leaving 10 bases not matched to a gene. Per the germline V gene, CDR1 is SGHRS and CDR2 is YFSETQ. The CDR3 DNA sequence: TGCGCCAGCTTTTCCGGGACAGGGGGATGGGAGACCCAGTACTTC. It codes for CASFSGTGGWETQYF.

The chain recombines TRBV6-4 with TRBJ1-1; TRBD1 aligns across 8 bases. The V gene end was trimmed by 6 bases and the J gene end by 4 bases; junction bases not matched to a gene: 7. The germline V gene has CDR1 MRHNA and CDR2 SNTAGT. CDR3 length equals 14 residues. CDR3 nucleotide sequence: TGTGCCAGCAGGGATTCAGACAGGGGCACTGAAGCTTTCTTT. Its translation is CASRDSDRGTEAFF.